This record covers a single TCR beta chain. Its antigen is as yet unknown. This sample stems from a study of memory CD4+ T cells and cytomegalovirus serostatus. Study findings and constraints: Of approximately 150 reported CMV TCRbeta sequences, some 70 were found in memory CD4+ repertoires. The CMV-associated TCR signature appears largely within the CD4+ memory repertoire. CMV serostatus prediction reached median AUC about 0.95, or 0.9 with US-trained model.

The sort gate was single viable CD3+CD4+CD8-CD45RO+ cells for memory CD4+ T cells. Authors' processing steps: After removing out-of-frame reads, 2 million to 2.5 million distinct TCRbeta sequences remained. Clones were sequenced by immunoSEQ multiplex PCR, and TCRdb holds only the in-frame ones, with some missing. The DNA was the basis for D and trimming; V, J and clone size are from that table. Of under 55,000 clones in the sample, about four fifths were seen once. The sequence derives from an adult in good health and CMV-seropositive. The source material was memory CD4+ T cells from blood.

The CDR3 spells CASFGQVTDTQYF. CDR3 sequence (DNA): TGTGCCAGCTTCGGACAGGTCACAGATACGCAGTATTTT. The V call is TRBV28, the J call TRBJ2-3; TRBD1 matches at 7 bases. The ends lost 8 bases at V and 2 bases at J; junction bases unmatched: 4. The CDR3 is made up of 13 amino acids. The V gene's germline CDR1 is MDHEN and CDR2 SYDVKM.